Below, 5 T cell receptor beta chains from the same sample are listed, as sequenced in a study of control samples from healthy donors and cancer patients. Sequencing was performed with immunoSEQ multiplex PCR; in TCRdb, only in-frame clones are kept and a portion is missing. The data contain tens of thousands of clones, less than 95% of them seen just once; the ten biggest clones take up about 4%. Sequenced input: blood. The receptors come from a woman in her late teens or twenties in good health.

CDR3: CASRSVSSYEQYF. The CDR3 region has the DNA TGCGCCAGCAGGTCGGTTAGCTCCTACGAGCAGTACTTC. V gene TRBV4-1 combines with J gene TRBJ2-7; D is unclear. CDR3 length: 13 amino acids. In germline, CDR1 is MGHRA, CDR2 YSYEKL. Trimming stripped 6 bases from V and 0 bases from J, with 9 bases between.

The J gene is TRBJ2-1, the V gene TRBV12-5; 12 nucleotides line up with TRBD1. Per germline, CDR1 LGHNT and CDR2 FRNRAP. Trimming at V came to 3 bases and at J to 9 bases, leaving 12 bases not matched to a gene. This CDR3 is built from 17 residues. As DNA, the CDR3 is TGTGCTAGTGGTTTTGGTTCCGGGACAGGGGGCTCCATTGAGCAGTTCTTC. It is translated as CASGFGSGTGGSIEQFF.

The chain uses TRBV7-3 and TRBJ1-3; possible D gene TRBD1, 5 bases. CDR3 length equals 15 residues. V was trimmed by 0 bases and J by 8 bases, leaving 14 bases between them. CDR1 and CDR2 from the germline V gene are SGHTA and FQGTGA. CDR3 nucleotides: TGTGCCAGCAGCTTAACGGGCGACAGTTCAGACACCATATATTTT. This translates into CASSLTGDSSDTIYF.

The V call is TRBV4-2, the J call TRBJ1-2; 9 bases agree with TRBD1. Trimming cost V 4 bases and J 4 bases; bases outside gene matches: 7. This CDR3 has 15 residues. Looked up from germline, CDR1 is LGHNA and CDR2 is YNFKEQ. In DNA form, the CDR3 reads TGTGCCAGCAGCCGCACAGGGGGCGCGTCCTATGGCTACACCTTC. It is translated as CASSRTGGASYGYTF.

This clone showed up just once. This chain connects TRBV19 to TRBJ1-2; maybe TRBD1 (5 bases). Germline values: CDR1 LNHDA, CDR2 SQIVND (reference sequence). The CDR3 contains 15 residues. Trimming shortened V by 9 bases and J by 7 bases, and 24 bases separated the two germline ends. CDR3 bases: TGTGCCAGCGAGACACCGGGGGGGGATGTGAGTGGCTACACCTTC. Translating it yields CASETPGGDVSGYTF.